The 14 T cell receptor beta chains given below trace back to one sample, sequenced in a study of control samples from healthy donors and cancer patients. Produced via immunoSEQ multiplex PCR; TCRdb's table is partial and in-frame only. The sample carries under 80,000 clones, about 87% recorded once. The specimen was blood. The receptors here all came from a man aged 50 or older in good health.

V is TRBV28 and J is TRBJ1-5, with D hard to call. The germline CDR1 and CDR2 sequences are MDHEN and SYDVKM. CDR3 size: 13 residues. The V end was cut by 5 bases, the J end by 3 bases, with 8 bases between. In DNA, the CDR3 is TGTGCCAGCAGTCAACGACCCAATCAGCCCCAGCATTTT. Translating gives CASSQRPNQPQHF.

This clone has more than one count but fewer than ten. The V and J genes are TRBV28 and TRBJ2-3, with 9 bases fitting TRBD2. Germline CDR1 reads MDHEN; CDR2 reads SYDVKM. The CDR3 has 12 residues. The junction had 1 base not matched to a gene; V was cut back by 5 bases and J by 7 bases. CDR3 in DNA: TGTGCCAGCAGTACTAGCGGGCATACGCAGTATTTT. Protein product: CASSTSGHTQYF.

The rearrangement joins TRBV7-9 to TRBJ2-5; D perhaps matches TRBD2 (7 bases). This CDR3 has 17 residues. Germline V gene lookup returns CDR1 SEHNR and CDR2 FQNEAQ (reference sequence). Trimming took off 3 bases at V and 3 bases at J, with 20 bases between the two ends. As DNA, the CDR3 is TGTGCCAGCAGCTTGGAAACCGCGGGGGCCCTAGAAGAGACCCAGTACTTC. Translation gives CASSLETAGALEETQYF. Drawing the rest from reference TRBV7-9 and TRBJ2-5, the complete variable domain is DTGVSQNPRHKITKRGQNVTFRCDPISEHNRLYWYRQTLGQGPEFLTYFQNEAQLEKSRLLSDRFSAERPKGSFSTLEIQRTEQGDSAMYLCASSLETAGALEETQYFGPGTRLLVL.

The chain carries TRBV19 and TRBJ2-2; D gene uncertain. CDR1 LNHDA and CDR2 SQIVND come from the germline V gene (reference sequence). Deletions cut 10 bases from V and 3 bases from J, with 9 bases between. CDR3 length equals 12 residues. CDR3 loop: CATSADTGELFF. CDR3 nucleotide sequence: TGTGCCACCTCGGCAGACACCGGGGAGCTGTTTTTT.

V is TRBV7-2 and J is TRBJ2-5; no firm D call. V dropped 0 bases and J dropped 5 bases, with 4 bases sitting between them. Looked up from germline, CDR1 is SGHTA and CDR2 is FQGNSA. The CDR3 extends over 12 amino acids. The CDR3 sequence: CASSLAMETQYF. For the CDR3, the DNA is TGTGCCAGCAGCTTAGCCATGGAGACCCAGTACTTC.

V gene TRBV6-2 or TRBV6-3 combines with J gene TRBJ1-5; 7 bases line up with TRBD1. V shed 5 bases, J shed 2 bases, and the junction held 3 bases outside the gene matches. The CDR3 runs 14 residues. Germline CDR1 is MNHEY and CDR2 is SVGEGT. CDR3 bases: TGTGCCAGCAGTCGGGACAGCCGCAATCAGCCCCAGCATTTT. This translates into CASSRDSRNQPQHF.

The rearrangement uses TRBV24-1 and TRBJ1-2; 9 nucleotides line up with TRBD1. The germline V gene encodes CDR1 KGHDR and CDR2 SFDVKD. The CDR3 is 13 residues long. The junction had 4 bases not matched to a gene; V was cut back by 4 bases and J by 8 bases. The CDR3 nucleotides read TGTGCCACCAGTGAAAGGACAGGGGTCGGCTACACCTTC. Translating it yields CATSERTGVGYTF.

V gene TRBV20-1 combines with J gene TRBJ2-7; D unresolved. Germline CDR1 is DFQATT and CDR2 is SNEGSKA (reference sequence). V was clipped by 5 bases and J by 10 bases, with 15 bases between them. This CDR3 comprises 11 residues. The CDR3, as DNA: TGCAGTGCTTACGACCTTCCTCTCCAGTACTTC. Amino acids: CSAYDLPLQYF.

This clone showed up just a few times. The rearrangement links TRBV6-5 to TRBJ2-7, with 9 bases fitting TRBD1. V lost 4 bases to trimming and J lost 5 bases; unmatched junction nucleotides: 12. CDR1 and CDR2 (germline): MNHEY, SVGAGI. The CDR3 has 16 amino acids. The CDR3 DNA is TGTGCCAGCAGTTTCCTTCCGGGACAGGGCATCAACGAGCAGTACTTC. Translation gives CASSFLPGQGINEQYF.

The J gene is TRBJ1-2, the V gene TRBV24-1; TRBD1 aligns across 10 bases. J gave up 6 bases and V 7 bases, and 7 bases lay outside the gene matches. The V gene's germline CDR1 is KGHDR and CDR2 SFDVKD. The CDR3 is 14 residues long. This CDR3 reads CATSKGGTGDGYTF. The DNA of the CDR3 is TGTGCCACCAGCAAGGGGGGGACAGGGGATGGCTACACCTTC.

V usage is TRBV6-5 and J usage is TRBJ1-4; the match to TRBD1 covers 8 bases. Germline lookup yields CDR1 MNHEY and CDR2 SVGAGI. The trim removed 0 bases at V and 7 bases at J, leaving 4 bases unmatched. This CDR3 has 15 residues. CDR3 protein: CASSYSTGAGEKLFF. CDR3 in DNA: TGTGCCAGCAGTTACTCGACAGGGGCGGGTGAAAAACTGTTTTTT.

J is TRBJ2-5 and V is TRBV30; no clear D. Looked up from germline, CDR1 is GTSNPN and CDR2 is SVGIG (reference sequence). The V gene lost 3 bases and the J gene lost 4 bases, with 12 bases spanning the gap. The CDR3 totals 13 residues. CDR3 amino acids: CAWSSYKGETQYF. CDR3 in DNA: TGTGCCTGGAGCTCTTACAAGGGAGAGACCCAGTACTTC.

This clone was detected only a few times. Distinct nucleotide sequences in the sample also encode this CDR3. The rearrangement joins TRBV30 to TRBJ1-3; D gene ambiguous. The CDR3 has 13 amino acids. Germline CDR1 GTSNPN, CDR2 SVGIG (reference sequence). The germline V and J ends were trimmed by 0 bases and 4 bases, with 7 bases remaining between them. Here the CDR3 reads CAWSVVRGNTIYF. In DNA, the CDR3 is TGTGCCTGGAGTGTAGTGAGGGGAAACACCATATATTTT.

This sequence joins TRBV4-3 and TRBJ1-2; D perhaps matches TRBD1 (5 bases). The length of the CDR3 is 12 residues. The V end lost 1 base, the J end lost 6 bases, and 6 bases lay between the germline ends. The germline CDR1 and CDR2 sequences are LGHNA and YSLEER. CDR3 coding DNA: TGCGCCAGCAGCCAAGGGGGGGATGGCTACACCTTC. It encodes CASSQGGDGYTF.